A single sample is the source of the 29 T cell receptor beta chains below, sequenced in a study of early T cells in non-severe SARS-CoV-2 infection. From the 5' RACE reads, TCRdb called clonotypes with MiXCR, one entry per CDR3 protein. The table shows roughly 69,000 distinct CDR3 sequences, with over 8% occurring only once. The sample here was whole blood, taken at baseline. Receptors were obtained from an adult who was a healthcare worker with PCR-confirmed SARS-CoV-2 infection or an uninfected control (not recorded which).

Many counts were recorded for this clonotype. This chain links TRBV4-3 with TRBJ2-7, with no clear D. Germline V gene data show CDR1 as LGHNA and CDR2 as YSLEER. V shed 0 bases and J shed 2 bases, with 14 bases lying between them. CDR3 length equals 16 residues. The CDR3 coding sequence is TGCGCCAGCAGCCAAGATAATACCGGAGAGCCCTACGAGCAGTACTTC. This codes for CASSQDNTGEPYEQYF.

In its sample, this clonotype was seen many times. This chain uses TRBV6-4 with TRBJ1-2; D might be TRBD1 (5 bases). CDR1 MRHNA and CDR2 SNTAGT come from the germline V gene. The CDR3 is 15 residues long. V lost 6 bases and J lost 3, with 17 bases in between. CDR3 in amino acids: CASRESGPGYYGYTF. DNA for the CDR3: TGTGCCAGCAGGGAATCGGGGCCGGGATACTATGGCTACACCTTC.

J is TRBJ1-1 and V is TRBV11-2, with D uncertain. Trimming cost V 5 bases and J 11 bases, with 21 bases left between them. Germline V lookup: CDR1 SGHAT, CDR2 FQNNGV. This CDR3 contains 14 residues. The DNA for the CDR3 is TGTGCCAGCAGCATGTCAATCAGAAGGCCAAAGGCTTTCTTT. It is translated as CASSMSIRRPKAFF.

The chain links TRBV20-1 to TRBJ2-7; D may be TRBD1 (6 bases). V lost 3 bases and J 2 bases, leaving 17 bases between the germline ends. Germline values: CDR1 DFQATT, CDR2 SNEGSKA (reference sequence). The CDR3 runs to 15 residues. The CDR3: CSASDRFARPYEQYF. DNA for the CDR3: TGCAGTGCTAGTGACAGGTTCGCTAGGCCCTACGAGCAGTACTTC.

This clonotype was seen ten or more times. This chain uses TRBV5-1 with TRBJ2-1, with a weak D call TRBD1 (5 bases). The CDR3 runs 16 residues. Germline assignment: CDR1 SGHRS and CDR2 YFSETQ. V lost 0 bases and J 10 bases, leaving 20 bases between the germline ends. The CDR3 nucleotides are TGCGCCAGCAGCTTGGAGTCCAGGACATCGGATCGGGAGCAGTTCTTC. Its translation is CASSLESRTSDREQFF.

In its sample, this clonotype was seen many times. The rearrangement joins TRBV9 to TRBJ1-1; TRBD1 might be the D (6 bases). The length of the CDR3 is 15 residues. Trimming took 0 bases from V and 7 from J, leaving 16 bases between them. Per the germline V gene, CDR1 is SGDLS and CDR2 is YYNGEE. DNA for the CDR3: TGTGCCAGCAGCGTAGGAATGTCACAGGGAGGTGAAGCTTTCTTT. It codes for CASSVGMSQGGEAFF.

This clonotype was detected only a few times. The chain joins TRBV6-1 to TRBJ1-2; the D is unclear. Germline CDR1 reads MNHNS; CDR2 reads SASEGT. Trimming took 5 bases from V and 2 from J, leaving 15 bases between them. This CDR3 has 15 amino acids. The CDR3 loop is CASSIRAAENYGYTF. The CDR3 DNA is TGTGCCAGCAGTATCCGGGCGGCAGAGAACTATGGCTACACCTTC.

The CDR3 DNA follows: TGTGCCAGCAGCTTGATTGGTACCTACGAGCAGTACTTC. Encoded protein: CASSLIGTYEQYF. The chain has TRBV5-4 and TRBJ2-7, with D uncertain. The CDR3 length is 13 residues. CDR1 and CDR2 from the germline V gene are SGHNT and YYREEE (reference sequence). Trimming stripped 1 base from V and 2 bases from J, with 7 bases between.

By share, this clonotype ranks as medium-sized. The J gene is TRBJ2-1, the V gene TRBV6-2 or TRBV6-3; D remains ambiguous. With 3 bases removed from V and 7 bases from J, the gap between germline ends came to 7 bases. Per germline, CDR1 MNHEY and CDR2 SVGEGT. The CDR3 loop spans 12 amino acids. CDR3 nucleotides: TGTGCCAGCAGTTATGGTCGGAATGAGCAGTTCTTC. Residues: CASSYGRNEQFF.

This clonotype was seen at least ten times. The rearrangement uses TRBV29-1 and TRBJ1-5; perhaps TRBD1 as D (6 bases). Germline V gene lookup returns CDR1 SQVTM and CDR2 ANQGSEA. The CDR3 runs to 13 residues. V was clipped by 4 bases and J by 5 bases, with 12 bases between them. The DNA for the CDR3 is TGCAGCGTTGCGCAGGGGACCGATCAGCCCCAGCATTTT. Its translation: CSVAQGTDQPQHF.

This clonotype was seen many times. This chain joins TRBV11-1 and TRBJ2-3; D unclear. This CDR3 comprises 15 residues. The germline V and J ends were trimmed by 3 bases and 2 bases, with 12 bases remaining between them. From germline, CDR1 is SGHAT and CDR2 FQDESV (reference sequence). This CDR3 is CASSFNPGNTDTQYF. CDR3 sequence (DNA): TGTGCCAGCAGCTTCAATCCTGGGAACACAGATACGCAGTATTTT.

The rearrangement links TRBV28 to TRBJ1-4; D ambiguous. CDR3 length: 15 residues. Between the trimmed V and J ends, which lost 5 bases and 8 bases, there was a span of 18 bases. Per the germline V gene, CDR1 is MDHEN and CDR2 is SYDVKM. The CDR3 coding sequence is TGTGCCAGCAGTACCCCGGGCCCATCCCGGGAAAAACTGTTTTTT. Residues: CASSTPGPSREKLFF.

This clonotype was recorded at least ten times. The chain carries TRBV2 and TRBJ1-1; D possibly corresponds to TRBD1 (5 bases). The CDR3 totals 14 residues. Germline assignment: CDR1 SNHLY and CDR2 FYNNEI. Trimming took off 3 bases at V and 8 bases at J, with 16 bases between the two ends. This CDR3 is CASSDRVKSGEAFF. CDR3 nucleotides: TGTGCCAGCAGTGACAGGGTTAAGTCCGGCGAAGCTTTCTTT.

This clonotype showed up just once. The J gene is TRBJ1-2, the V gene TRBV5-1, with 10 bases matching TRBD1. The germline gives CDR1 SGHRS, CDR2 YFSETQ. After removal of 0 bases from V and 3 bases from J, the junction contained 8 bases not matched to a gene. The CDR3 spans 17 residues. CDR3 residues: CASSLETGTGVDYGYTF. CDR3 nucleotide sequence: TGCGCCAGCAGCTTGGAAACCGGGACAGGGGTAGACTATGGCTACACCTTC.

The J gene is TRBJ1-2, the V gene TRBV25-1; D is possibly TRBD1 (5 bases). In germline, CDR1 is MGHDK, CDR2 SYGVNS. The CDR3 is made up of 16 amino acids. Trimming cost V 1 base and J 6 bases, with 18 bases left between them. Written as DNA, the CDR3 is TGTGCCAGCAGTGAATTAAACCGTCCAGGGACCGATGGCTACACCTTC. Protein sequence: CASSELNRPGTDGYTF.

This clonotype was counted once. This chain joins TRBV15 and TRBJ2-7, with D uncertain. The CDR3 sequence is 12 residues long. Germline values: CDR1 LNHNV, CDR2 YYDKDF (reference sequence). V was clipped by 1 base and J by 5 bases, with 6 bases between them. As DNA, the CDR3 is TGTGCCACCAGCAGAGTTGGGAACGAGCAGTACTTC. Translated: CATSRVGNEQYF. The variable domain in full, with the rest retrieved from reference TRBV15 and TRBJ2-7, is DAMVIQNPRYQVTQFGKPVTLSCSQTLNHNVMYWYQQKSSQAPKLLFHYYDKDFNNEADTPDNFQSRRPNTSFCFLDIRSPGLGDTAMYLCATSRVGNEQYFGPGTRLTVT.

This clonotype was detected many times. The chain links TRBV11-3 to TRBJ2-2, with a tentative D call TRBD2 (5 bases). This CDR3 is 16 amino acids long. V lost 5 bases and J 3 bases, leaving 16 bases between the germline ends. CDR1 SGHNT and CDR2 YENEEA come from the germline V gene. In nucleotides, the CDR3 is TGTGCCAGCAGCGAGCGGAGAAAAGACCACACCGGGGAGCTGTTTTTT. Protein: CASSERRKDHTGELFF.

Comments on this clonotype: This may stem from a read error, because a much larger clone lies one nucleotide away. This rearrangement joins TRBV10-3 to TRBJ2-3, with D possibly called TRBD1 or TRBD2 (5 bases each). CDR3 size: 16 residues. V was pared by 5 bases and J by 0 bases, with 15 bases between. Per the germline V gene, CDR1 is ENHRY and CDR2 is SYGVKD. CDR3 nucleotide sequence: TGTGCCATCAGTCAAGGGGACGAGCTCAGCACAGATACGCAGTATTTT. Translating gives CAISQGDELSTDTQYF.

This clonotype was seen ten or more times. The CDR3 DNA reads TGTGCCCTAACCCCGGATAACTCCTACGAGCAGTACTTC. Translation gives CALTPDNSYEQYF. The chain couples TRBV10-3 to TRBJ2-7; D remains ambiguous. V dropped 11 bases and J dropped 0 bases, with 14 bases sitting between them. Germline CDR1 reads ENHRY; CDR2 reads SYGVKD. The CDR3 runs 13 residues.

Many counts were recorded for this clonotype. The chain links TRBV10-3 to TRBJ1-2, with D uncertain. V lost 2 bases, J lost 5 bases, and 12 bases lay in between. Germline CDR1 is ENHRY and CDR2 is SYGVKD. The CDR3 sequence is 14 residues long. The DNA of the CDR3 is TGTGCCATCAGTGAGACAAGCAATAATTATGGCTACACCTTC. Its protein product is CAISETSNNYGYTF.

V gene TRBV29-1 combines with J gene TRBJ2-7; a possible D gene is TRBD1 (5 bases). Germline CDR1 reads SQVTM; CDR2 reads ANQGSEA. The germline V and J ends were trimmed by 4 bases and 2 bases, with 21 bases remaining between them. This CDR3 spans 16 amino acids. As DNA, the CDR3 is TGCAGCGTTGCGTTATTGGGGCGACTGGGGACCTACGAGCAGTACTTC. This codes for CSVALLGRLGTYEQYF.

The chain joins TRBV6-1 to TRBJ1-2; 7 bases are shared with TRBD1. The CDR3 spans 13 residues. With 3 bases clipped from V and 5 bases from J, the junction kept 3 bases outside the gene matches. The germline V gene has CDR1 MNHNS and CDR2 SASEGT. CDR3 DNA: TGTGCCAGCAGTGAGACAGGGCCATATGGCTACACCTTC. Translation: CASSETGPYGYTF.

The chain has TRBV6-6 and TRBJ1-4; 9 nucleotides agree with TRBD1. In germline, CDR1 is MNHNY, CDR2 SVGAGI (reference sequence). V lost 7 bases, J lost 3 bases, and 6 bases stayed unmatched. The CDR3 totals 15 residues. Here the CDR3 reads CASTLRDRANEKLFF. The CDR3 region has the DNA TGTGCCAGCACCCTTCGGGACAGGGCTAATGAAAAACTGTTTTTT.

The chain has TRBV5-1 and TRBJ2-7, with TRBD1 matching over 8 bases. Germline V gene lookup returns CDR1 SGHRS and CDR2 YFSETQ. The CDR3 length is 13 residues. V shed 4 bases, J shed 5 bases, and the junction held 5 bases outside the gene matches. CDR3 DNA: TGCGCCAGCAGCCCCGGGACAGGCAACGAGCAGTACTTC. Amino acids: CASSPGTGNEQYF.

The chain combines TRBV6-2 or TRBV6-3 with TRBJ2-4; D call uncertain. Germline-derived CDR1 and CDR2 are MNHEY and SVGEGT. The length of the CDR3 is 12 residues. The V end was cut by 4 bases, the J end by 7 bases, with 8 bases between. The CDR3 reads CASSFLGNIQYF. The DNA of the CDR3 is TGTGCCAGCAGTTTCCTGGGCAACATTCAGTACTTC.

The genes are TRBV4-3 and TRBJ2-6; 11 bases are a match to TRBD2. V gave up 2 bases and J gave up 4 bases; unmatched junction bases: 13. There are 20 residues in the CDR3. In germline, CDR1 is LGHNA, CDR2 YSLEER. CDR3 sequence (DNA): TGCGCCAGCAGCCAACGCCACAATCCGGGACTAGCGGTCGGGGCCAACGTCCTGACTTTC. Protein product: CASSQRHNPGLAVGANVLTF.

This clonotype appeared a few times. V and J are TRBV12-3 or TRBV12-4 and TRBJ2-7, with 8 bases matching TRBD2. The CDR3 is 16 amino acids. V shed 5 bases and J 0 bases; nucleotides not matched to a gene: 9. CDR3 nucleotides: TGTGCCAGCAGTATTTTAGCGGGGCGGAGCTCCTACGAGCAGTACTTC. Translation: CASSILAGRSSYEQYF.

The V gene is TRBV7-9, the J gene TRBJ2-6, with D perhaps being TRBD1 or TRBD2 (5 bases each). Germline V lookup: CDR1 SEHNR, CDR2 FQNEAQ (reference sequence). The V end was cut by 2 bases, the J end by 1 base, with 18 bases between. CDR3 length: 19 residues. CDR3 DNA: TGTGCCAGCAGCTTAACCCGGTTAGGGGACGGATCTGGGGCCAACGTCCTGACTTTC. Translated, it gives CASSLTRLGDGSGANVLTF.

Ten or more counts support this clonotype. This chain uses TRBV6-2 or TRBV6-3 with TRBJ2-1; 7 nucleotides match TRBD2. Germline-derived CDR1 and CDR2 are MNHEY and SVGEGT. Trimming cost V 6 bases and J 2 bases; bases outside gene matches: 4. The CDR3 length is 14 residues. The CDR3 region is CASSKAGTYNEQFF. CDR3 nucleotides: TGTGCCAGCAGCAAAGCGGGAACCTACAATGAGCAGTTCTTC.